Each of the 21 T cell receptor beta chains below was sequenced from the same sample in a study of blood T cell repertoires in COVID-19. The assay was immunoSEQ multiplex PCR, and TCRdb's table has in-frame clones only and misses some. The sample records under 95,000 clones, roughly 90% being singletons. Source material: peripheral blood. All receptors come from a man aged 45-65 years with COVID-19, enrolled during active disease.

The V and J genes are TRBV18 and TRBJ2-7; 8 nucleotides align to TRBD1. Germline values: CDR1 KGHSH, CDR2 LQKENI. V was pared by 3 bases and J by 5 bases, with 3 bases of the junction left unmatched. This CDR3 comprises 13 residues. CDR3 in amino acids: CASSPDRDNEQYF. CDR3 nucleotides: TGTGCCAGCTCACCGGACAGGGACAACGAGCAGTACTTC. The full variable domain, completed using reference TRBV18 and TRBJ2-7, is NAGVMQNPRHLVRRRGQEARLRCSPMKGHSHVYWYRQLPEEGLKFMVYLQKENIIDESGMPKERFSAEFPKEGPSILRIQQVVRGDSAAYFCASSPDRDNEQYFGPGTRLTVT.

The V and J genes are TRBV7-3 and TRBJ2-1; tentatively, D is TRBD2 (6 bases). V lost 5 bases, J lost 0 bases, and 14 bases lay in between. Germline V gives CDR1 SGHTA, CDR2 FQGTGA. This CDR3 is 16 amino acids long. CDR3 loop: CASSPVGTDSYNEQFF. The DNA for the CDR3 is TGTGCCAGCAGCCCCGTAGGGACTGACTCCTACAATGAGCAGTTCTTC.

This chain connects TRBV28 to TRBJ1-3; TRBD1 matches 10 bases. Unmatched junction bases numbered 4, after V lost 8 bases and J lost 0 bases. The CDR3 sequence is 15 residues long. CDR1 and CDR2 from the germline V gene are MDHEN and SYDVKM. The CDR3 DNA follows: TGTGCCAGCGGGACAGGGGCCCTCTCTGGAAACACCATATATTTT. Translation: CASGTGALSGNTIYF.

This chain uses TRBV27 with TRBJ2-3; TRBD2 aligns across 13 bases. V gave up 2 bases and J gave up 11 bases; unmatched junction bases: 7. The CDR3 extends over 15 amino acids. Germline V gene data show CDR1 as MNHEY and CDR2 as SMNVEV (reference sequence). The CDR3 region is CASSLGGTSGELQYF. The DNA of the CDR3 is TGTGCCAGCAGTTTAGGAGGGACTAGCGGGGAATTGCAGTATTTT.

This chain links TRBV10-2 with TRBJ2-2, with D tentatively TRBD1 (6 bases). This CDR3 is 15 amino acids long. The germline V gene has CDR1 WSHSY and CDR2 SAAADI. Trimming stripped 6 bases from V and 2 bases from J, with 13 bases between. The CDR3 is CASRDRTGNTGELFF. CDR3 DNA: TGCGCCAGCAGAGACAGGACGGGAAACACCGGGGAGCTGTTTTTT.

The rearrangement uses TRBV19 and TRBJ2-5, with unresolved D. The CDR3 loop spans 11 amino acids. Germline CDR1 is LNHDA and CDR2 is SQIVND (reference sequence). With 3 bases removed from V and 5 bases from J, the gap between germline ends came to 4 bases. The CDR3 coding sequence is TGTGCCAGTAGTATCGAGGAGACCCAGTACTTC. Protein product: CASSIEETQYF.

The sample holds one count of this clone. This sequence joins TRBV3-1 (or the pseudogene TRBV3-2) and TRBJ1-6, with a weak D call TRBD1 (5 bases). This CDR3 is built from 14 residues. The V and J ends lost 1 base and 6 bases respectively, with 7 bases between them. The V gene's germline CDR1 is LGHDT and CDR2 YNNKEL (reference sequence). The CDR3 spells CASSQGQSNSPLHF. As DNA, the CDR3 is TGTGCCAGCAGCCAAGGACAGTCTAATTCACCCCTCCACTTT.

The chain links TRBV28 to TRBJ2-7; D is unresolved. From germline, CDR1 is MDHEN and CDR2 SYDVKM. This CDR3 has 14 residues. Trimming stripped 3 bases from V and 2 bases from J, with 11 bases between. This CDR3 reads CASSLLSETYEQYF. In nucleotides, the CDR3 is TGTGCCAGCAGTTTGTTATCGGAGACCTACGAGCAGTACTTC.

The rearrangement joins TRBV27 to TRBJ2-5; D unclear. The CDR3 sequence is 14 residues long. Germline V CDR1 and CDR2: MNHEY, SMNVEV (reference sequence). V lost 3 bases and J lost 3, with 11 bases in between. The CDR3: CASSLTRPEETQYF. CDR3 coding DNA: TGTGCCAGCAGTTTGACAAGACCTGAAGAGACCCAGTACTTC.

The chain combines TRBV6-2 or TRBV6-3 with TRBJ1-1; a weak D match, TRBD1 (6 bases). The V gene's germline CDR1 is MNHEY and CDR2 SVGEGT. Trimming cost V 0 bases and J 4 bases, with 12 bases left between them. The CDR3 length is 15 residues. The CDR3: CASSYSTRGVTEAFF. CDR3 nucleotides: TGTGCCAGCAGTTACTCGACCAGGGGCGTCACTGAAGCTTTCTTT.

This rearrangement joins TRBV5-1 to TRBJ1-4, with TRBD1 matching over 7 bases. Germline loops: CDR1 SGHRS, CDR2 YFSETQ. CDR3 length: 13 residues. Trimming cost V 4 bases and J 6 bases; bases outside gene matches: 3. The CDR3 sequence: CASSRTGDEKLFF. In DNA, the CDR3 is TGCGCCAGCAGCCGAACAGGGGATGAAAAACTGTTTTTT.

This rearrangement joins TRBV30 to TRBJ1-1; possibly TRBD1 for D (6 bases). The CDR3 totals 12 residues. Germline V lookup: CDR1 GTSNPN, CDR2 SVGIG (reference sequence). The V end was cut by 4 bases, the J end by 0 bases, with 6 bases between. This CDR3 reads CAWNRVNTEAFF. The CDR3 region has the DNA TGTGCCTGGAACAGGGTGAACACTGAAGCTTTCTTT.

The chain uses TRBV5-4 and TRBJ2-2, with D perhaps TRBD1 (5 bases). Germline loops: CDR1 SGHNT, CDR2 YYREEE (reference sequence). This CDR3 is 14 amino acids long. Trimming shortened V by 4 bases and J by 4 bases, and 11 bases separated the two germline ends. The CDR3 nucleotides read TGTGCCAGCAGCCCCTTTACAGGCACCGGGGAGCTGTTTTTT. As protein: CASSPFTGTGELFF. Based on the CDR3 plus reference TRBV5-4 and TRBJ2-2, the full variable domain is ETGVTQSPTHLIKTRGQQVTLRCSSQSGHNTVSWYQQALGQGPQFIFQYYREEENGRGNFPPRFSGLQFPNYSSELNVNALELDDSALYLCASSPFTGTGELFFGEGSRLTVL.

The rearrangement uses TRBV18 and TRBJ2-2; D remains ambiguous. This CDR3 has 15 amino acids. Per germline, CDR1 KGHSH and CDR2 LQKENI. V lost 2 bases, J lost 2 bases, and 9 bases lay in between. CDR3 DNA sequence: TGTGCCAGCTCACCAGCACAGCCTAACACCGGGGAGCTGTTTTTT. Residues: CASSPAQPNTGELFF.

The rearrangement links TRBV19 to TRBJ1-5; no firm D call. V was pared by 3 bases and J by 4 bases, with 16 bases between. This CDR3 contains 16 residues. Germline-derived CDR1 and CDR2 are LNHDA and SQIVND (reference sequence). The CDR3: CASSMRVGRPNQPQHF. The DNA of the CDR3 is TGTGCCAGTAGTATGAGAGTGGGCAGACCAAATCAGCCCCAGCATTTT.

The chain is built from TRBV6-5 and TRBJ1-2; TRBD1 matches at 8 bases. This CDR3 has 13 amino acids. The ends lost 6 bases at V and 2 bases at J; junction bases unmatched: 2. Germline V gene lookup returns CDR1 MNHEY and CDR2 SVGAGI. This CDR3 is CASRRTGNYGYTF. As DNA, the CDR3 is TGTGCCAGCAGGAGGACAGGGAACTATGGCTACACCTTC.

This chain joins TRBV9 and TRBJ1-2; D is ambiguous. This CDR3 has 17 amino acids. Germline V lookup: CDR1 SGDLS, CDR2 YYNGEE. V lost 0 bases and J 4 bases, leaving 19 bases between the germline ends. CDR3 in DNA: TGTGCCAGCAGCGTAGTAAGTGGGGTTTCGGGAACCTATGGCTACACCTTC. It yields the protein CASSVVSGVSGTYGYTF.

The V call is TRBV13, the J call TRBJ2-3; TRBD1 might be the D (5 bases). This CDR3 contains 16 residues. Germline loops: CDR1 PRHDT, CDR2 FYEKMQ (reference sequence). V lost 0 bases to trimming and J lost 5 bases, with 15 bases between them. The CDR3, as DNA: TGTGCCAGCAGCTTAGGAGGGATCGGGCAGGGAGATACGCAGTATTTT. As protein: CASSLGGIGQGDTQYF.

V gene TRBV2 combines with J gene TRBJ1-5; no definite D call. V lost 7 bases and J lost 1, with 11 bases in between. Germline assignment: CDR1 SNHLY and CDR2 FYNNEI. CDR3 length: 14 amino acids. The CDR3 sequence: CASKGVVSNQPQHF. CDR3 DNA: TGTGCCAGCAAGGGAGTGGTCAGCAATCAGCCCCAGCATTTT. Filled out from reference TRBV2 and TRBJ1-5, the complete variable domain reads EPEVTQTPSHQVTQMGQEVILRCVPISNHLYFYWYRQILGQKVEFLVSFYNNEISEKSEIFDDQFSVERPDGSNFTLKIRSTKLEDSAMYFCASKGVVSNQPQHFGDGTRLSIL.

J is TRBJ2-5 and V is TRBV28; TRBD2 aligns across 8 bases. Germline-derived CDR1 and CDR2 are MDHEN and SYDVKM. The CDR3 runs 16 residues. V shed 6 bases, J shed 4 bases, and the junction held 13 bases outside the gene matches. The CDR3 protein is CASRTAGTSEVETQYF. The CDR3 DNA reads TGTGCCAGCAGAACAGCCGGGACTAGTGAAGTAGAGACCCAGTACTTC.

This clone was detected only once. This chain connects TRBV11-2 to TRBJ2-1; 12 bases align to TRBD2. The length of the CDR3 is 14 residues. J lost 10 bases, V lost 2 bases, and 3 bases had no gene match. Germline loops: CDR1 SGHAT, CDR2 FQNNGV. CDR3 sequence (DNA): TGTGCCAGCAGCTTAAATCTAGCGGGAGGGGAGCAGTTCTTC. Translation: CASSLNLAGGEQFF.